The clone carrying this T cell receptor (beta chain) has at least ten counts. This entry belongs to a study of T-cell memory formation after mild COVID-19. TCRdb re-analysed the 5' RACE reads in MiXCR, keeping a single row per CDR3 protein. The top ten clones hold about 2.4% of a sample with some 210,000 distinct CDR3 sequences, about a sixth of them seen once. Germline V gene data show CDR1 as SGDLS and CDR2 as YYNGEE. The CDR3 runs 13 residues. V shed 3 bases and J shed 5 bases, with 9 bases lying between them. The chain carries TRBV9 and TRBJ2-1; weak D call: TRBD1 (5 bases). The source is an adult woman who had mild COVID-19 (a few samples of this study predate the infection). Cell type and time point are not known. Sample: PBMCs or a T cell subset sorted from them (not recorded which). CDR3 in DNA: TGTGCCAGCAGCGCCCGACAGAACAATGAGCAGTTCTTC. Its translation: CASSARQNNEQFF.